This T cell receptor beta chain stems from a study of blood T cell repertoires in COVID-19. Across the whole study: T cells, B-cell-depleted T cells, or PBMCs provided the cDNA or gDNA that served as material.

This CDR3 comprises 15 residues. The germline gives CDR1 LNHDA, CDR2 SQIVND (reference sequence). V lost 5 bases and J lost 4; bases outside the gene matches: 4. In the study's own analysis: Estimates of nucleated cell counts were drawn from the amplification of reference gene primers. Clones were sequenced by immunoSEQ multiplex PCR, and TCRdb holds only the in-frame ones, with some missing. That table is the source of V, J and clone size, and D and trimming were worked out from the DNA. This table has roughly 180,000 clones, roughly 76% appearing once. The chain recombines TRBV19 with TRBJ2-1; TRBD2 agrees at 11 bases. The sequencing sample was made of peripheral blood. The TCR comes from a woman between 45 and 65 years old with active or convalescent COVID-19. The CDR3 region is CASSGGLAVYNEQFF. The CDR3 DNA follows: TGTGCCAGTAGTGGGGGACTAGCGGTTTACAATGAGCAGTTCTTC.